These 28 T cell receptor beta chains share one sample of origin, sequenced in a study of blood T cell repertoires in COVID-19. Profiling relied on immunoSEQ multiplex PCR, and the TCRdb table lists in-frame clones only, not all of them. Found here are around 160,000 clones, roughly 88% of them singletons; the top ten hold around 2.1%. The sample comprised peripheral blood. Receptors were obtained from a man aged 18-30 years with acute or convalescent COVID-19.

This chain connects TRBV6-4 to TRBJ2-5; 9 positions match TRBD2. The J segment lost 5 bases and the V segment lost 4 bases, leaving 8 bases of the junction unmatched. The CDR3 totals 15 residues. Per germline, CDR1 MRHNA and CDR2 SNTAGT. The CDR3 DNA reads TGTGCCAGCAGTGCTACCGGGACTAGCTTGGAGACCCAGTACTTC. Residues: CASSATGTSLETQYF.

The rearrangement uses TRBV4-1 and TRBJ2-2, with 8 bases identical to TRBD2. Per the germline V gene, CDR1 is MGHRA and CDR2 is YSYEKL. This CDR3 is built from 16 residues. The J segment lost 4 bases and the V segment lost 0 bases, leaving 4 bases of the junction unmatched. DNA of the CDR3: TGCGCCAGCAGCCAAGACAAGCGGGAGTTCACCGGGGAGCTGTTTTTT. Encoded protein: CASSQDKREFTGELFF.

The chain combines TRBV24-1 with TRBJ2-3; D gene uncertain. Germline CDR1 KGHDR, CDR2 SFDVKD. CDR3 length: 16 residues. The germline V and J ends were trimmed by 0 bases and 1 base, with 10 bases remaining between them. The CDR3 DNA follows: TGTGCCACCAGTGATTTGTCGTTCGGAGGCACAGATACGCAGTATTTT. This encodes CATSDLSFGGTDTQYF.

The V gene is TRBV9, the J gene TRBJ1-2, with D hard to call. The CDR3 covers 15 residues. V was clipped by 3 bases and J by 5 bases, with 17 bases between them. Germline V gene data show CDR1 as SGDLS and CDR2 as YYNGEE. CDR3 sequence reads: CASSAFPFPLYGYTF. The CDR3 region has the DNA TGTGCCAGCAGCGCATTCCCATTTCCCCTATATGGCTACACCTTC.

The chain links TRBV5-5 to TRBJ2-3, with D possibly TRBD2 on 7 matching bases. The CDR3 contains 14 residues. V lost 2 bases to trimming and J lost 5 bases, with 12 bases between them. Looked up from germline, CDR1 is SGHKS and CDR2 is YYEKEE (reference sequence). The CDR3 loop is CASSFLGGRDTQYF. Written as DNA, the CDR3 is TGTGCCAGCAGCTTTTTGGGGGGGCGAGATACGCAGTATTTT.

V usage is TRBV3-1 (or the pseudogene TRBV3-2) and J usage is TRBJ2-5; 15 bases fit TRBD2. The V and J ends lost 0 bases and 3 bases, in that order; junction bases with no gene match: 8. The CDR3 has 19 residues. Looked up from germline, CDR1 is LGHDT and CDR2 is YNNKEL (reference sequence). CDR3: CASSQDFGTSGGMEETQYF. CDR3 DNA: TGTGCCAGCAGCCAAGACTTTGGGACTAGCGGGGGGATGGAAGAGACCCAGTACTTC.

This clone was counted a single time. This chain links TRBV25-1 with TRBJ1-2; 8 nucleotides agree with TRBD1. This CDR3 spans 13 amino acids. V was pared by 10 bases and J by 4 bases, with 8 bases of the junction left unmatched. Looked up from germline, CDR1 is MGHDK and CDR2 is SYGVNS. The CDR3 sequence: CATKTGESYGYTF. The CDR3 DNA is TGTGCCACCAAGACAGGGGAGAGCTATGGCTACACCTTC.

This chain joins TRBV5-4 and TRBJ1-5; the D is unclear. Germline lookup yields CDR1 SGHNT and CDR2 YYREEE (reference sequence). The CDR3 totals 17 residues. The V and J ends lost 3 bases and 2 bases respectively, with 18 bases between them. CDR3 amino acids: CASSSFIGASGNQPQHF. The CDR3 nucleotides read TGTGCCAGCAGCTCGTTCATCGGCGCCAGCGGCAATCAGCCCCAGCATTTT.

The genes are TRBV5-1 and TRBJ1-1; D perhaps matches TRBD1 (6 bases). Germline values: CDR1 SGHRS, CDR2 YFSETQ. This CDR3 is built from 16 residues. Trimming removed 6 bases from V and 3 bases from J, with 21 bases in between. CDR3 nucleotides: TGCGCCAGCACCCGGGACACCGGGGATTTGGACACTGAAGCTTTCTTT. Its protein is CASTRDTGDLDTEAFF.

The chain links TRBV2 to TRBJ1-5; D is unresolved. The CDR3 consists of 16 residues. V gave up 1 base and J gave up 2 bases, with 12 bases separating them. From germline, CDR1 is SNHLY and CDR2 FYNNEI. The CDR3 DNA reads as TGTGCCAGCAGTGAAGGGTGGTCACGGGGCAATCAGCCCCAGCATTTT. It specifies CASSEGWSRGNQPQHF.

The genes are TRBV3-1 (or the pseudogene TRBV3-2) and TRBJ1-1; tentative D call: TRBD1 (5 bases). The CDR3 length is 14 residues. Germline CDR1 and CDR2: LGHDT and YNNKEL (reference sequence). The V gene lost 4 bases and the J gene lost 3 bases, with 12 bases spanning the gap. CDR3 sequence (DNA): TGTGCCAGCAGCCCCTTGGGGGGGGACACTGAAGCTTTCTTT. Encoded protein: CASSPLGGDTEAFF.

The chain recombines TRBV5-5 with TRBJ2-3; 9 nucleotides agree with TRBD1. J lost 4 bases, V lost 4 bases, and 7 bases had no gene match. The germline V gene has CDR1 SGHKS and CDR2 YYEKEE (reference sequence). The CDR3 runs to 15 residues. The DNA of the CDR3 is TGTGCCAGCAGCCTGGGACAGGGCCTCTCAGATACGCAGTATTTT. This translates into CASSLGQGLSDTQYF.

The rearrangement joins TRBV18 to TRBJ1-1, with TRBD1 matching 11 bases. CDR1 and CDR2 from the germline V gene are KGHSH and LQKENI. The CDR3 consists of 15 residues. With 6 bases clipped from V and 7 bases from J, the junction kept 10 bases outside the gene matches. The CDR3 region is CASSLDRGLHLEAFF. The CDR3 DNA reads TGTGCCAGCTCCCTGGACAGGGGGCTTCACCTTGAAGCTTTCTTT. Drawing the rest from reference TRBV18 and TRBJ1-1, the complete variable domain is NAGVMQNPRHLVRRRGQEARLRCSPMKGHSHVYWYRQLPEEGLKFMVYLQKENIIDESGMPKERFSAEFPKEGPSILRIQQVVRGDSAAYFCASSLDRGLHLEAFFGQGTRLTVV.

CDR3 protein: CASSTRDRTEKLFF. In nucleotides, the CDR3 is TGTGCCAGTAGTACCCGGGACAGGACTGAAAAACTGTTTTTT. The genes are TRBV19 and TRBJ1-4, with 8 bases that match TRBD1. The CDR3 is 14 amino acids. The germline CDR1 and CDR2 sequences are LNHDA and SQIVND (reference sequence). V lost 4 bases to trimming and J lost 7 bases; unmatched junction nucleotides: 5.

The gene calls are TRBV6-1 and TRBJ2-7, with 7 bases fitting TRBD2. Germline V gene sequence: CDR1 MNHNS, CDR2 SASEGT. This CDR3 spans 15 amino acids. With V trimmed by 1 base and J by 1 base, 4 bases remained unmatched. As DNA, the CDR3 is TGTGCCAGCAGTGAAGTGGGGGAGGGATCCTACGAGCAGTACTTC. As protein: CASSEVGEGSYEQYF.

The rearrangement uses TRBV6-5 and TRBJ2-1; D uncertain. The CDR3 runs to 14 residues. Germline lookup yields CDR1 MNHEY and CDR2 SVGAGI. Between the trimmed V and J ends, which lost 2 bases and 0 bases, there was a span of 5 bases. CDR3 nucleotide sequence: TGTGCCAGCAGTTACCGTTTCTCCTACAATGAGCAGTTCTTC. Its translation is CASSYRFSYNEQFF.

The chain uses TRBV5-6 and TRBJ2-7, with D possibly being TRBD1 (6 bases). This CDR3 is 14 amino acids long. The ends were cut back, 2 bases at V and 2 bases at J, with 11 bases in the middle. Germline V gives CDR1 SGHDT, CDR2 YYEEEE. The CDR3 nucleotides read TGTGCCAGCAGCTTTTTCAGGGGACCCTACGAGCAGTACTTC. It is translated as CASSFFRGPYEQYF.

V usage is TRBV5-1 and J usage is TRBJ1-1, with a possible D match to TRBD1 (5 bases). The germline V gene encodes CDR1 SGHRS and CDR2 YFSETQ. The ends were cut back, 0 bases at V and 7 bases at J, with 19 bases in the middle. The CDR3 is 16 residues long. CDR3 in amino acids: CASSLARETETLEAFF. CDR3 DNA: TGCGCCAGCAGCTTGGCACGAGAGACAGAAACCCTTGAAGCTTTCTTT.

CDR3 nucleotides: TGTGCCAGCTCAAGGACCCCGGACAGTTCTGAAGCTTTCTTT. This gives the protein CASSRTPDSSEAFF. The chain combines TRBV18 with TRBJ1-1, with D possibly matching TRBD1 (6 bases). The CDR3 consists of 14 residues. CDR1 and CDR2 (germline): KGHSH, LQKENI. V lost 5 bases to trimming and J lost 6 bases, with 16 bases between them.

The chain couples TRBV5-6 to TRBJ2-2; a possible D gene is TRBD1 (5 bases). V dropped 3 bases and J dropped 1 base, with 10 bases sitting between them. This CDR3 comprises 15 residues. Germline CDR1 SGHDT, CDR2 YYEEEE. The DNA of the CDR3 is TGTGCCAGCAGCTATGGGGCAGGGAACACCGGGGAGCTGTTTTTT. This sequence encodes CASSYGAGNTGELFF.

The chain links TRBV29-1 to TRBJ1-1; D remains unclear. CDR3 size: 12 residues. The germline CDR1 and CDR2 sequences are SQVTM and ANQGSEA. V gave up 2 bases and J gave up 6 bases, with 10 bases separating them. CDR3 bases: TGCAGCGTTGAATCTAGTTCCCCTGAAGCTTTCTTT. Translating it yields CSVESSSPEAFF.

The chain uses TRBV19 and TRBJ2-7; 8 nucleotides align to TRBD1. This CDR3 has 15 residues. The germline CDR1 and CDR2 sequences are LNHDA and SQIVND (reference sequence). V trimming: 1 base; J trimming: 0 bases; junction bases outside the gene matches: 2. Here the CDR3 reads CASSIGTGYSYEQYF. In DNA form, the CDR3 reads TGTGCCAGTAGTATAGGGACAGGGTACTCCTACGAGCAGTACTTC.

This chain uses TRBV6-5 with TRBJ1-1, with 8 bases fitting TRBD1. The CDR3 extends over 12 amino acids. CDR1 and CDR2 from the germline V gene are MNHEY and SVGAGI. Losses at the gene ends were 10 bases for V and 5 bases for J; bases not matched to a gene: 6. CDR3 nucleotide sequence: TGTGCCATCCATGACAGGGGAACTGAAGCTTTCTTT. Translation gives CAIHDRGTEAFF.

The chain uses TRBV18 and TRBJ2-2; perhaps TRBD2 as D (7 bases). The germline gives CDR1 KGHSH, CDR2 LQKENI. The ends were cut back, 3 bases at V and 2 bases at J, with 19 bases in the middle. This CDR3 is built from 18 residues. CDR3 region: CASSPPFGGAVNTGELFF. Written as DNA, the CDR3 is TGTGCCAGCTCACCCCCGTTTGGGGGGGCAGTAAACACCGGGGAGCTGTTTTTT.

This clone has more than one count but fewer than ten. The CDR3 sequence: CASSQDGGTSGAYEQYF. The CDR3 DNA sequence: TGCGCCAGCAGCCAAGATGGGGGGACTAGCGGGGCCTACGAGCAGTACTTC. This rearrangement joins TRBV4-1 to TRBJ2-7, with TRBD2 matching over 13 bases. Germline assignment: CDR1 MGHRA and CDR2 YSYEKL. V was clipped by 0 bases and J by 2 bases; unmatched bases: 4. The CDR3 contains 17 residues.

The V gene is TRBV5-1, the J gene TRBJ1-2; perhaps TRBD1 as D (5 bases). The germline V gene has CDR1 SGHRS and CDR2 YFSETQ. Trimming removed 0 bases from V and 6 bases from J, with 24 bases in between. This CDR3 has 18 residues. Here the CDR3 reads CASSLAWAGRDGSDGYTF. CDR3 nucleotides: TGCGCCAGCAGCTTGGCCTGGGCAGGGAGGGACGGTAGCGATGGCTACACCTTC.

The chain recombines TRBV15 with TRBJ1-2; no firm D call. CDR1 and CDR2 (germline): LNHNV, YYDKDF (reference sequence). The CDR3 loop spans 14 amino acids. V was pared by 4 bases and J by 8 bases, with 17 bases between. In DNA form, the CDR3 reads TGTGCCACCAGCAACCACGGGGAAGAAGGAGGCTACACCTTC. This sequence encodes CATSNHGEEGGYTF.

This sequence joins TRBV11-2 and TRBJ1-6, with TRBD1 matching over 8 bases. The CDR3 has 15 amino acids. The germline V gene has CDR1 SGHAT and CDR2 FQNNGV. V was pared by 2 bases and J by 10 bases, with 7 bases of the junction left unmatched. The DNA of the CDR3 is TGTGCCAGCAGCTTAACCCGACAGGGGAACTCACCCCTCCACTTT. This encodes CASSLTRQGNSPLHF.